The present TCR beta chain was sequenced within a study of beta chain features in type 1 diabetes. A note on this clone: Antigen specificity is unknown.

CDR3 length equals 13 residues. V was pared by 5 bases and J by 8 bases, with 13 bases between. Germline CDR1 MRHNA, CDR2 SNTAGT. Investigators reverse transcribed all isolated RNA, so they sequenced expressed TCRB transcripts. Sequencing used immunoSEQ multiplex PCR; TCRdb keeps in-frame clones, though not all of them. The sample holds around 140,000 clones; around 9% are singletons and the top ten take roughly 0.75%. Study conclusions and caveats: When Type 1 diabetes patients were examined, their TCRB CDR3s proved moderately but significantly shorter in all four CD4+ subsets.

The sequenced material came from central memory CD4+ T cells from blood. The rearrangement links TRBV6-4 to TRBJ2-1; D possibly corresponds to TRBD1 (7 bases). This receptor was obtained from a man aged 30-40 years with type 1 diabetes. Written as DNA, the CDR3 is TGTGCCAGCAGTCGGCAGGGGGGTGATGAGCAGTTCTTC. Translating it yields CASSRQGGDEQFF.